This entry concerns a single T cell receptor (beta chain). The data are from a study of blood T cell repertoires in COVID-19. On the study more broadly: Sites in the United States, Italy and Spain provided acute and convalescent COVID-19 samples.

Only in-frame clones appear in the TCRdb table, and some are missing; sequencing was by immunoSEQ multiplex PCR. The sample includes 90,000 to 100,000 clones, approximately 81% of them seen just once. V was cut by 2 bases and J by 11 bases, with 25 bases left in between. Germline V CDR1 and CDR2: MNHEY, SVGAGI. This CDR3 spans 16 amino acids. The specimen sequenced was peripheral blood. The TCR comes from a woman older than 75 with acute or convalescent COVID-19. V gene TRBV6-5 combines with J gene TRBJ2-7; tentatively, D is TRBD1 (5 bases). The CDR3 reads CASSYTPPSEGAPKYF. DNA for the CDR3: TGTGCCAGCAGTTACACGCCCCCCTCGGAAGGGGCCCCCAAGTACTTC.